A single TCR beta chain is shown here with its context. Both iRepertoire HTBI primers and Arm-PCR of CDR3 regions were used to build the TCR beta libraries. TCRdb re-derived calls from the multiplex PCR reads in MiXCR, one entry per CDR3 protein. The repertoire holds 400,000 to 500,000 distinct CDR3 sequences, with 13% to 15% as singletons. Described time point: newly diagnosed GD, antithyroid drugs for less than 3 months. From PBMCs, RNA was extracted and then used to make the TCR library. These data originate in a study of regulatory T cells in long-lasting Graves disease. The sample also formed part of further work on T cells in Graves' hyperthyroidism and ophthalmopathy.

The receptor's source is a woman aged 45 to 65 with Graves disease. The sequencing here drew on peripheral blood mononuclear cells (PBMCs), taken at new diagnosis, from a patient treated with antithyroid drugs.

The CDR3 loop reads CASRRGLAGGGYEQYF. The CDR3 DNA reads TGCGCCAGCAGGAGGGGACTAGCGGGAGGGGGCTACGAGCAGTACTTC. The V and J genes are TRBV10-2 and TRBJ2-7, with TRBD2 identical over 16 bases. J gave up 3 bases and V 6 bases, and 5 bases lay outside the gene matches. The CDR3 is 16 residues long. Germline CDR1 is WSHSY and CDR2 is SAAADI.